This T cell receptor (beta chain) was identified during a study of glioma-infiltrating T cells listed by TCRdb under 2016. Turning to the overall study: TCR alpha- and beta-chain repertoires were sequenced from glioma tissue, non-neoplastic brain tissue and matched peripheral blood mononuclear cells. To gauge divergence between tissue and blood T-cell populations, every tissue-infiltrating repertoire was compared against the peripheral blood repertoire from the same patient. Three low-grade glioma patients, roughly eight primary glioblastoma patients, and three non-glioma patients who contributed non-neoplastic brain tissue made up the paired cohort. General findings and caveats noted by the study authors: Small numbers underpinned the group comparisons: about 8 glioblastoma patients, three low-grade glioma patients and three non-neoplastic patients. VJ-independent divergence between tissue and blood was found to be below expectation in non-neoplastic patients but above expectation in all gliomas, particularly low-grade gliomas. Tissue and blood shared very few CDR3 sequences, a result attributed to high CDR3 diversity and limited sampling.

Reading from cysteine to phenylalanine, the CDR3 counts 14 amino acids. Of the read, only the CDR3 DNA is kept; its 42 bases are in frame from base 1. The germline V gene (reference sequence) provides CDR1 LNHNV and CDR2 YYDKDF. At the junction V is shortened by 6 bases and J by 8 bases; bases outside the gene matches: 5. At least ten counts were recorded for this clonotype. This receptor's antigen is unknown. No much larger clonotype is one base removed from it; base qualities were not supplied. The iRepertoire nested amplicon-rescue multiplex PCR (arm-PCR) platform was used to amplify TCR alpha and beta CDR3 regions from RNA. The input for one-step reverse transcription and amplification was about 85-400 ng of tissue mRNA or PBMC total RNA. After bead purification, a secondary multiplex PCR added Illumina adapters, and libraries were gel-purified between 200 and 400 bp. Demultiplexing relied on internal 6-nucleotide barcodes carried by the libraries. Sequencing of the libraries was done on an Illumina MiSeq using 2x220 or 2x250 nucleotide paired-end reads. As for the original processing: Paired reads were merged using FLASH 1.2.11 and were aligned to the GRCh37 human genome using BWA-MEM, after which TRA and TRB reads were extracted. For V and J assignment, an IMGT-derived reference of cassette sequences and CDR3 motifs that included pseudogenes was used. Reads were translated in three frames, and productive CDR3s were defined as those with a C...FGXG motif and no stop codons. Unique combinations of V-J cassette pair and CDR3 amino acid sequence were defined as clonotypes. Hamming distance filtering was applied to reads, with thresholds set by the sequence error rate of each sample in mapped regions. TCRdb took the public reads, trimmed them with fastp at Q25, ran MiXCR for clone calling and kept in-frame beta chains. CDR3 protein duplicates are merged, each entry listing the most common genes and DNA. Clone size and V and J calls follow TCRdb, not the original study. This sample holds tens of thousands of distinct CDR3 sequences; approximately 39% were observed only once. The top ten clones comprise around two fifths of the sample.

Material: glioma tissue, nonneoplastic brain tissue, or PBMCs (not recorded which). The V and J genes are TRBV15 and TRBJ2-1, and 12 junction bases match TRBD2. The source of this sequence is a human donor with low-grade glioma or glioblastoma, undergoing nonglioma brain surgery, or in good health (not recorded which). Here the CDR3 is given as CATSMTSGGYEQFF. At the DNA level, the sequence is TGTGCCACCAGTATGACTAGCGGGGGATATGAGCAGTTCTTC.